Ten or more counts support the clone carrying this T cell receptor beta chain. The CDR3 length is 15 residues. Germline-derived CDR1 and CDR2 are DFQATT and SNEGSKA (reference sequence). V was clipped by 3 bases and J by 5 bases; unmatched bases: 9. The sample comes from a study of identical twins. Each CDR3 protein gets one entry after TCRdb re-called the 5' RACE reads with MiXCR. The data show 500,000 to 600,000 distinct CDR3 sequences, 22% seen once. A further study also used this sample, focusing on T cells expressing NK-cell markers. Per that paper: HCMV serostatus: seven of eight sequenced donors positive, one negative.

Sequenced sample: CD4+ T cells sorted from blood. The TCR was taken from a woman aged 18 to 35 in good health. V and J are TRBV20-1 and TRBJ2-7, with TRBD1 identical over 11 bases. The CDR3 region has the DNA TGCAGTGCTAGCCCTCTCGGGACAGGGGGTGACGAGCAGTACTTC. Translation gives CSASPLGTGGDEQYF.